These 22 T cell receptor beta chains were all obtained from the same sample, sequenced in a study of T cell responses to AZD1222 COVID-19 vaccine. Repertoires were generated with immunoSEQ multiplex PCR, while TCRdb's copy carries only in-frame clones and drops some. The sample includes more than 85,000 clones, about 85% of them seen just once. Sequences were derived from peripheral blood, sampled on day 0 of AZD1222 vaccination. Receptors originate from an adult in good health.

The genes are TRBV10-3 and TRBJ1-6; D may be TRBD1 (6 bases). This CDR3 has 14 amino acids. Trimming left V 7 bases short and J 3 bases short, with 10 bases between. Germline values: CDR1 ENHRY, CDR2 SYGVKD. CDR3: CAIMGASYNSPLHF. The CDR3 DNA reads as TGTGCCATCATGGGGGCGAGCTATAATTCACCCCTCCACTTT.

The chain joins TRBV4-2 to TRBJ1-3; no clear D. Germline V gene sequence: CDR1 LGHNA, CDR2 YNFKEQ. Trimming took 6 bases from V and 0 from J, leaving 15 bases between them. This CDR3 is 16 amino acids long. CDR3 in DNA: TGTGCCAGCAGTTCTATCCCTTCCGGCTCTGGAAACACCATATATTTT. Amino acid sequence: CASSSIPSGSGNTIYF.

This chain connects TRBV6-5 to TRBJ2-7, with a possible D match to TRBD1 (5 bases). The CDR3 has 15 residues. Trimming took 5 bases from V and 0 from J, leaving 14 bases between them. The germline V gene has CDR1 MNHEY and CDR2 SVGAGI. The CDR3 reads CASSPQGAVSYEQYF. CDR3 coding DNA: TGTGCCAGCAGTCCTCAAGGGGCAGTCTCCTACGAGCAGTACTTC.

This rearrangement joins TRBV19 to TRBJ1-5, with D possibly being TRBD1 (5 bases). The V gene's germline CDR1 is LNHDA and CDR2 SQIVND (reference sequence). The V and J ends lost 3 bases and 7 bases respectively, with 13 bases between them. This CDR3 spans 14 amino acids. The CDR3 nucleotides are TGTGCCAGTAGTATTCGAATCGGGGGACAGCCCCAGCATTTT. Translation gives CASSIRIGGQPQHF. The full variable domain, its missing parts supplied by reference TRBV19 and TRBJ1-5, is DGGITQSPKYLFRKEGQNVTLSCEQNLNHDAMYWYRQDPGQGLRLIYYSQIVNDFQKGDIAEGYSVSREKKESFPLTVTSAQKNPTAFYLCASSIRIGGQPQHFGDGTRLSIL.

The chain uses TRBV18 and TRBJ1-3; a weak D match, TRBD1 (5 bases). The CDR3 covers 17 residues. CDR1 is KGHSH, CDR2 LQKENI, per germline. The V end was cut by 4 bases, the J end by 1 base, with 17 bases between. The CDR3 nucleotides are TGTGCCAGCTCACATTCGTCAGGGCAACTTTCTGGAAACACCATATATTTT. It is translated as CASSHSSGQLSGNTIYF.

CDR3 amino acids: CASSLEPASGANVLTF. CDR3 DNA sequence: TGTGCCAGCAGCTTAGAGCCTGCCTCTGGGGCCAACGTCCTGACTTTC. The chain carries TRBV7-6 and TRBJ2-6; no reliable D call. Trimming took off 1 base at V and 0 bases at J, with 7 bases between the two ends. The CDR3 totals 16 residues. Germline loops: CDR1 SGHVS, CDR2 FNYEAQ.

The gene calls are TRBV6-2 or TRBV6-3 and TRBJ1-5; D remains unclear. The CDR3 has 17 amino acids. CDR1 and CDR2 from the germline V gene are MNHEY and SVGEGT. The V end was cut by 0 bases, the J end by 3 bases, with 15 bases between. The CDR3 here is CASSYSGYRQPNQPQHF. CDR3 nucleotide sequence: TGTGCCAGCAGTTACTCGGGTTATAGGCAGCCCAATCAGCCCCAGCATTTT.

This sequence joins TRBV7-2 and TRBJ1-6, with unresolved D. The ends were cut back, 5 bases at V and 9 bases at J, with 8 bases in the middle. The CDR3 loop spans 12 amino acids. The germline V gene encodes CDR1 SGHTA and CDR2 FQGNSA. The CDR3: CASSALSSPLHF. CDR3 sequence (DNA): TGTGCCAGCAGCGCCCTATCTTCACCCCTCCACTTT.

The rearrangement links TRBV5-4 to TRBJ1-2; perhaps TRBD1 as D (5 bases). The germline V and J ends were trimmed by 4 bases and 8 bases, with 21 bases remaining between them. CDR1 SGHNT and CDR2 YYREEE come from the germline V gene (reference sequence). This CDR3 region has 15 residues. The CDR3 sequence is CASSPQSGGRKGYTF. The CDR3, as DNA: TGTGCCAGCAGCCCCCAGTCGGGGGGAAGGAAAGGCTACACCTTC.

V is TRBV6-2 or TRBV6-3 and J is TRBJ2-3; D remains ambiguous. Germline CDR1 and CDR2: MNHEY and SVGEGT. V lost 4 bases to trimming and J lost 0 bases, with 11 bases between them. The CDR3 has 15 residues. This CDR3 reads CASSWTVTSTDTQYF. DNA of the CDR3: TGTGCCAGCAGTTGGACGGTGACTAGCACAGATACGCAGTATTTT.

CDR3 sequence reads: CASKIGTGRVNTEAFF. The CDR3, as DNA: TGTGCCAGCAAAATCGGGACAGGGAGAGTGAACACTGAAGCTTTCTTT. The J gene is TRBJ1-1, the V gene TRBV7-2; 9 bases fit TRBD1. CDR1 and CDR2 (germline): SGHTA, FQGNSA. Trimming cost V 7 bases and J 0 bases; bases outside gene matches: 9. The CDR3 contains 16 residues.

V usage is TRBV9 and J usage is TRBJ2-7; D perhaps matches TRBD1 (6 bases). Germline CDR1 is SGDLS and CDR2 is YYNGEE. The V end was cut by 0 bases, the J end by 1 base, with 11 bases between. The CDR3 extends over 15 amino acids. The CDR3 spells CASSVGPGESYEQYF. The CDR3 coding sequence is TGTGCCAGCAGCGTAGGCCCAGGGGAGTCCTACGAGCAGTACTTC.

V and J are TRBV9 and TRBJ2-7, with unresolved D. Trimming cost V 4 bases and J 0 bases, with 14 bases left between them. This CDR3 contains 15 residues. The germline gives CDR1 SGDLS, CDR2 YYNGEE. DNA of the CDR3: TGTGCCAGCAGCCCCCTTTTAACCCACTCCTACGAGCAGTACTTC. Translating it yields CASSPLLTHSYEQYF.

The V call is TRBV5-1, the J call TRBJ2-5; TRBD1 matches at 9 bases. The V segment lost 2 bases and the J segment 5 bases; nucleotides outside the gene matches: 13. Germline assignment: CDR1 SGHRS and CDR2 YFSETQ. CDR3 length: 17 residues. CDR3 bases: TGCGCCAGCAGCTTTACTCCGGGACAGGGAGGGGTTGAGACCCAGTACTTC. Translation gives CASSFTPGQGGVETQYF.

The V and J genes are TRBV10-3 and TRBJ1-3, with unresolved D. The germline gives CDR1 ENHRY, CDR2 SYGVKD. The CDR3 runs to 13 residues. V was shortened by 0 bases and J by 5 bases, with 5 bases between the two germline ends. The CDR3 DNA reads as TGTGCCATCAGTGAGTCTGGGAGAAACACCATATATTTT. Translated, it gives CAISESGRNTIYF.

This clone was observed once. Here the CDR3 reads CATSRDRTEKGGLAKNIQYF. CDR3 nucleotides: TGTGCCACCAGCAGAGATCGAACAGAGAAAGGGGGCCTAGCCAAAAACATTCAGTACTTC. V usage is TRBV15 and J usage is TRBJ2-4; TRBD1 matches 7 bases. Per the germline V gene, CDR1 is LNHNV and CDR2 is YYDKDF (reference sequence). The CDR3 has 20 residues. V shed 0 bases, J shed 0 bases, and the junction held 14 bases outside the gene matches. Filled out from reference TRBV15 and TRBJ2-4, the complete variable domain reads DAMVIQNPRYQVTQFGKPVTLSCSQTLNHNVMYWYQQKSSQAPKLLFHYYDKDFNNEADTPDNFQSRRPNTSFCFLDIRSPGLGDTAMYLCATSRDRTEKGGLAKNIQYFGAGTRLSVL.

This chain joins TRBV5-1 and TRBJ2-1; maybe TRBD1 (6 bases). Trimming took off 4 bases at V and 5 bases at J, with 13 bases between the two ends. Per germline, CDR1 SGHRS and CDR2 YFSETQ. The CDR3 is made up of 14 amino acids. CDR3 bases: TGCGCCAGCAGCCGCCAGGGGTTCAACAATGAGCAGTTCTTC. This sequence encodes CASSRQGFNNEQFF.

The chain recombines TRBV6-5 with TRBJ1-3; the match to TRBD1 covers 9 bases. Looked up from germline, CDR1 is MNHEY and CDR2 is SVGAGI. V lost 4 bases to trimming and J lost 1 base; unmatched junction nucleotides: 2. There are 15 residues in the CDR3. This CDR3 reads CASSLTGGSGNTIYF. Written as DNA, the CDR3 is TGTGCCAGCAGTTTGACAGGGGGTTCTGGAAACACCATATATTTT.

The chain employs TRBV14 and TRBJ2-6; TRBD1 matches at 12 bases. V lost 0 bases, J lost 0 bases, and 3 bases stayed unmatched. Germline V CDR1 and CDR2: SGHDN, FVKESK. There are 19 residues in the CDR3. The CDR3 loop reads CASSQDRGQGASGANVLTF. The CDR3 DNA follows: TGTGCCAGCAGCCAAGATAGGGGACAGGGGGCCTCTGGGGCCAACGTCCTGACTTTC.

The J gene is TRBJ2-3, the V gene TRBV5-4; D ambiguous. Germline assignment: CDR1 SGHNT and CDR2 YYREEE (reference sequence). Trimming removed 3 bases at V and 6 bases at J, with 11 bases between. The CDR3 runs 13 residues. Here the CDR3 reads CASSSVTRDTQYF. CDR3 bases: TGTGCCAGCAGCTCCGTGACACGGGATACGCAGTATTTT.

V usage is TRBV4-1 and J usage is TRBJ1-2; no reliable D call. The CDR3 loop spans 16 amino acids. CDR1 MGHRA and CDR2 YSYEKL come from the germline V gene. With 4 bases removed from V and 4 bases from J, the gap between germline ends came to 19 bases. Here the CDR3 DNA reads TGCGCCAGCAGCCGAGTCAGCAGCCAAGGACCCTATGGCTACACCTTC. Residues: CASSRVSSQGPYGYTF.

This clone occurred once. V usage is TRBV29-1 and J usage is TRBJ2-7, with TRBD1 matching over 10 bases. CDR3 length: 14 amino acids. With 1 base clipped from V and 6 bases from J, the junction kept 6 bases outside the gene matches. Germline CDR1 SQVTM, CDR2 ANQGSEA. The CDR3 DNA is TGCAGCGTTGAAGCATCCGACAGGGGGCTCGAGCAGTACTTC. The encoded protein is CSVEASDRGLEQYF.